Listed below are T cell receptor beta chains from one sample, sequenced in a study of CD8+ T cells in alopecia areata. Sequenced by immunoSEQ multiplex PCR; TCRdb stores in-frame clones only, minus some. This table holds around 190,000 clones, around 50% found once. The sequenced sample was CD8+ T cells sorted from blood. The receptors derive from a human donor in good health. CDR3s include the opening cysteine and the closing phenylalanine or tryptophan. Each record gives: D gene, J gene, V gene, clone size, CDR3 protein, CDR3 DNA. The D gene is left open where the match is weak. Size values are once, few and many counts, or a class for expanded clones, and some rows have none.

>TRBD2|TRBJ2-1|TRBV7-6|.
CASSFLSGGVDNEQFF
TGTGCCAGCAGCTTCTTGTCCGGGGGGGTGGACAATGAGCAGTTCTTC
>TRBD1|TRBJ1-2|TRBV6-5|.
CASSTSGGGSYGYTF
TGTGCCAGCAGTACGTCAGGGGGAGGAAGCTATGGCTACACCTTC
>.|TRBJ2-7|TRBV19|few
CASSIYSYRGEQYF
TGTGCCAGTAGTATTTACAGCTACCGGGGCGAGCAGTACTTC
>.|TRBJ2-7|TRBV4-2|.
CASSQGSYEQYF
TGTGCCAGCAGCCAAGGCTCGTACGAGCAGTACTTC
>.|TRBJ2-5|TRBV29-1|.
CSAEGEETQYF
TGCAGCGCGGAGGGGGAAGAGACCCAGTACTTC
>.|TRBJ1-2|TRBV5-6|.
CASSPGTVLYGYTF
TGTGCCAGCAGCCCGGGGACGGTTCTCTATGGCTACACCTTC
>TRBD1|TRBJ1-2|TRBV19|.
CASSGDRGHGNYGYTF
TGTGCCAGTAGTGGGGACAGGGGGCACGGTAACTATGGCTACACCTTC
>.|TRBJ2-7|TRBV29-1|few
CSVECGKETYEQYF
TGCAGCGTTGAGTGCGGTAAGGAGACCTACGAGCAGTACTTC
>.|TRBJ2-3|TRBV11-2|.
CASSRLSSGTDTQYF
TGTGCCAGCAGCCGGCTCTCGAGTGGCACAGATACGCAGTATTTT
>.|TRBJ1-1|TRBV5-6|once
CASSLERTEAFF
TGTGCCAGCAGCTTGGAGAGGACTGAAGCTTTCTTT
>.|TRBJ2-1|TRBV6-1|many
CASSVKGSSSYNEQFF
TGTGCCAGCAGTGTAAAGGGGTCCAGCTCCTACAATGAGCAGTTCTTC
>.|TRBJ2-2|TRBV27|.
CASSSRGANTGELFF
TGTGCCAGCAGTTCGAGGGGCGCCAACACCGGGGAGCTGTTTTTT
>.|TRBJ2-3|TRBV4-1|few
CASSQVGTDTQYF
TGCGCCAGCAGCCAAGTCGGGACAGATACGCAGTATTTT
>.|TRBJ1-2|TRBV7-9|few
CASSLPGGYYGYTF
TGTGCCAGCAGCCTCCCCGGGGGGTACTATGGCTACACCTTC
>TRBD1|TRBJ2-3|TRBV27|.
CASSLRTGIDTQYF
TGTGCCAGCAGTCTCCGGACAGGGATAGATACGCAGTATTTT
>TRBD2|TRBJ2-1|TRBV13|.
CASSLRGGVNEQFF
TGTGCCAGCAGCTTACGTGGGGGGGTAAATGAGCAGTTCTTC
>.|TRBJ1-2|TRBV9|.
CASSVESPVGYGYTF
TGTGCCAGCAGCGTAGAGAGCCCTGTGGGCTATGGCTACACCTTC
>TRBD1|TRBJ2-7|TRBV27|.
CASSPDRGYYEQYF
TGTGCCAGCAGTCCAGACAGGGGTTACTACGAGCAGTACTTC
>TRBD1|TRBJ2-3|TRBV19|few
CASSKETGGDTQYF
TGTGCCAGTAGTAAGGAGACAGGGGGTGATACGCAGTATTTT
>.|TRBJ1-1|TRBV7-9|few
CASSSQGTEAFF
TGTGCCAGCAGCTCCCAGGGGACTGAAGCTTTCTTT
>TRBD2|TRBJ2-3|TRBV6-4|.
CASSTSGEVDTQYF
TGTGCCAGCTCGACTAGCGGGGAAGTAGATACGCAGTATTTT
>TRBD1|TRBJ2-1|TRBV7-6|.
CASSPQTGPRVYEQFF
TGTGCCAGCAGCCCCCAGACAGGGCCACGAGTGTATGAGCAGTTCTTC
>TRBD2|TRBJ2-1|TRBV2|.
CASSRSTQTSAYEQFF
TGTGCCAGCAGCCGCTCCACTCAGACTAGCGCATATGAGCAGTTCTTC
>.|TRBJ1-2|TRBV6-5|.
CASSSQGSTYGYTF
TGTGCCAGCAGTTCCCAAGGGAGTACCTATGGCTACACCTTC
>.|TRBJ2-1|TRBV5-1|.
CASSLGAREQFF
TGCGCCAGCAGTTTAGGGGCAAGAGAGCAGTTCTTC
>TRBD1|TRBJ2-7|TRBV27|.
CASSPNLPGQVLKQYF
TGTGCCAGCAGTCCGAACCTTCCGGGACAGGTCCTTAAGCAGTACTTC
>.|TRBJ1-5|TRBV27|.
CASSLGLNQPQHF
TGTGCCAGCAGTTTAGGCCTCAATCAGCCCCAGCATTTT
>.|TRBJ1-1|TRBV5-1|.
CASSLGGAFF
TGCGCCAGCAGCTTGGGGGGAGCTTTCTTT
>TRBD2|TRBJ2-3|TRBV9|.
CASSESGGGSTDTQYF
TGTGCCAGCAGCGAAAGTGGCGGGGGGTCCACAGATACGCAGTATTTT
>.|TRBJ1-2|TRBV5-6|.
CASSLADGRIANYGYTF
TGTGCCAGCAGCTTGGCCGACGGACGGATAGCTAACTATGGCTACACCTTC
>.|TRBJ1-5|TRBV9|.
CASSGENNQPQHF
TGTGCCAGCAGCGGGGAGAACAATCAGCCCCAGCATTTT
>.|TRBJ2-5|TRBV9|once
CASSKRGGVETQYF
TGTGCCAGCAGCAAGAGGGGGGGCGTGGAGACCCAGTACTTC
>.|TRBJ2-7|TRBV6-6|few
CASSPGTDEQYF
TGTGCCAGCAGTCCAGGGACCGACGAGCAGTACTTC
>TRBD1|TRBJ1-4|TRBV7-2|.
CASSSRQGLNEKLFF
TGTGCCAGCAGCTCGAGACAGGGGCTAAATGAAAAACTGTTTTTT
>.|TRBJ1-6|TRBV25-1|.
CASSDLNSPLHF
TGTGCCAGCAGTGATCTTAATTCACCCCTCCACTTT
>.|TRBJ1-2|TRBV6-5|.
CASSNRDHGYTF
TGTGCCAGCAGTAACCGGGACCATGGCTACACCTTC
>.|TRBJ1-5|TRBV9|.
CASSPTGNQPQHF
TGTGCCAGCAGCCCGACAGGCAATCAGCCCCAGCATTTT
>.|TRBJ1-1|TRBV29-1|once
CSVAAGHFKNTEAFF
TGCAGCGTCGCCGCCGGACACTTTAAGAACACTGAAGCTTTCTTT
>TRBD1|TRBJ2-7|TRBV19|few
CATSGTGEPEQYF
TGTGCTACTTCCGGGACAGGGGAACCCGAGCAGTACTTC
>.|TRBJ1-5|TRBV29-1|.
CSVARGNQPQHF
TGCAGCGTTGCTCGGGGGAATCAGCCCCAGCATTTT
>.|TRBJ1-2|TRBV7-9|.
CASSSPGPLMGYTF
TGTGCCAGCAGTTCACCGGGGCCCCTAATGGGCTACACCTTC
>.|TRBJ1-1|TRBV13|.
CASSLGRGGEAFF
TGTGCCAGCAGCTTAGGCAGGGGAGGTGAAGCTTTCTTT
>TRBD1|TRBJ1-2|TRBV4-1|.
CASSHRSEGDRDYGYTF
TGCGCCAGCAGCCACCGTTCCGAGGGGGACAGGGACTATGGCTACACCTTC
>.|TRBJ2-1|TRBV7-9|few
CASSDRGFDEQFF
TGTGCCAGCAGCGACCGGGGGTTCGATGAGCAGTTCTTC
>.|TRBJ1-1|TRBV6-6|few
CASGKGPTEAFF
TGTGCCAGCGGTAAGGGGCCCACTGAAGCTTTCTTT
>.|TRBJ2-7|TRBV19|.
CASSKGTYEQYF
TGTGCCAGTAGTAAGGGTACTTACGAGCAGTACTTC
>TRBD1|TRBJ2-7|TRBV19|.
CASSLTGTGLGEQYF
TGTGCCAGTAGTCTCACCGGGACAGGGTTGGGTGAGCAGTACTTC
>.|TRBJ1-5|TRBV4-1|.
CASSQDLDPRGPQHF
TGCGCCAGCAGCCAAGATTTGGACCCTCGGGGGCCCCAGCATTTT
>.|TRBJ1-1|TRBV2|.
CANTMDGRLNTEAFF
TGTGCCAACACGATGGATGGCAGACTGAACACTGAAGCTTTCTTT